The clone carrying this T cell receptor (beta chain) was recorded a few times. The source of the sample is a study of blood T cell repertoires in COVID-19. Study overall: Italy, Spain and the United States were the sources of the convalescent and acute COVID-19 samples.

In the original analysis: Counts of nucleated cells, estimated from reference gene primer amplification, were obtained. The table came from immunoSEQ multiplex PCR; TCRdb's copy has only in-frame clones and leaves some out. V and J calls and clone size are as listed in that table; D and trimming were resolved from the DNA. This sample carries fewer than 350,000 clones, just under 85% of them seen once, and the ten largest clones take 4% to 5%. CDR3 size: 14 residues. Per germline, CDR1 SGHRS and CDR2 YFSETQ. Trimming removed 4 bases from V and 6 bases from J; junction bases left unmatched: 7. This receptor was identified in a woman aged 45-60 years with active or convalescent COVID-19. J is TRBJ1-1 and V is TRBV5-1, with 9 bases fitting TRBD1. The specimen sequenced was peripheral blood. The CDR3 region has the DNA TGCGCCAGCAGCATCCGGGACAGGGAGTCTGAAGCTTTCTTT. Residues: CASSIRDRESEAFF.